Below are 2 T cell receptor beta chains sequenced from a single sample in a study of blood T cell repertoires in COVID-19. Produced via immunoSEQ multiplex PCR; TCRdb's table is partial and in-frame only. The sample lists 250,000 to 300,000 clones, more than 85% occurring once. Specimen: peripheral blood. These receptor sequences come from a man aged 18 to 35 with active or convalescent COVID-19.

This rearrangement joins TRBV7-9 to TRBJ2-3; D remains ambiguous. V was trimmed by 2 bases and J by 3 bases, leaving 6 bases between them. The CDR3 totals 13 residues. Germline CDR1 is SEHNR and CDR2 is FQNEAQ (reference sequence). This chain's CDR3 is CASSLSGTDTQYF. For the CDR3, the DNA is TGTGCCAGCAGCTTATCCGGGACAGATACGCAGTATTTT.

In nucleotides, the CDR3 is TGTGCCAGCAGCCAATTGGCAGGGTCAGGGGGAAACACCATATATTTT. It translates to CASSQLAGSGGNTIYF. V is TRBV4-2 and J is TRBJ1-3; weak D call: TRBD1 (5 bases). V shed 2 bases and J shed 4 bases, with 15 bases lying between them. Germline CDR1 reads LGHNA; CDR2 reads YNFKEQ. CDR3 length: 16 amino acids.